This T cell receptor beta chain was recorded in a study of T-cell memory formation after mild COVID-19. Overall study context: Each donor largely had its own TCR clusters.

CDR3 size: 14 residues. CDR1 and CDR2 (germline): SGDLS, YYNGEE. After removal of 4 bases from V and 5 bases from J, the junction contained 4 bases not matched to a gene. TCRdb reprocessed the 5' RACE reads with MiXCR, giving one entry per CDR3 protein. The sample has some 300,000 distinct CDR3 sequences, around a fifth seen once. This clonotype has only a few counts. Sequenced sample: PBMCs or a T cell subset sorted from them (not recorded which). The receptor was isolated from a young man who had mild COVID-19 (a few samples of this study predate the infection). Cell type and time point are not known. The chain couples TRBV9 to TRBJ2-1; 9 nucleotides agree with TRBD2. The chain's CDR3 is CASSQTSGDNEQFF. DNA for the CDR3: TGTGCCAGCAGCCAGACTAGCGGAGACAATGAGCAGTTCTTC.